This record looks at one TCR beta chain sequence and its context. The data stem from a study of blood T cell repertoires in COVID-19. Study overall: Specimens from acute and convalescent COVID-19 originated in the United States, Italy and Spain. In each case, the material was cDNA or gDNA derived from T cells, B-cell-depleted T cells, or PBMCs.

In germline, CDR1 is KGHSH, CDR2 LQKENI. The CDR3 has 15 amino acids. J gave up 0 bases and V 1 base, and 2 bases lay outside the gene matches. Seattle participants joined during active infection and were tracked over time. The table came from immunoSEQ multiplex PCR; TCRdb's copy has only in-frame clones and leaves some out. The sample consists of tens of thousands of clones, approximately 84% of them appearing once. Source material: peripheral blood. This chain joins TRBV18 and TRBJ2-7, with 8 positions matching TRBD2. The sequence derives from a man aged 70-80 years with COVID-19, enrolled during active disease. CDR3 DNA: TGTGCCAGCTCACCACAAGCGGGAGTCTCCTACGAGCAGTACTTC. Translation: CASSPQAGVSYEQYF.